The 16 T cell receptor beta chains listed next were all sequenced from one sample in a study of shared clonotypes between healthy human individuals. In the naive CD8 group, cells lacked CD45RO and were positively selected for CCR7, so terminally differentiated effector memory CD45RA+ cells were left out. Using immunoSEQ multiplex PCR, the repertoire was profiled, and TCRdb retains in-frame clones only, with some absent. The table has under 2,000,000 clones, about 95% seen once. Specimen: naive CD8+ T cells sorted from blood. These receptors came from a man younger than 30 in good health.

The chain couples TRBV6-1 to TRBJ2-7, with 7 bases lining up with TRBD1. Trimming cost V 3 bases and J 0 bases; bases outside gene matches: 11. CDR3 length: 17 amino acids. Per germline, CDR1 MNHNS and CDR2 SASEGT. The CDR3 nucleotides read TGTGCCAGCAGTGAGGGATCTGCGACAGGGCGCTCCTACGAGCAGTACTTC. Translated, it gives CASSEGSATGRSYEQYF.

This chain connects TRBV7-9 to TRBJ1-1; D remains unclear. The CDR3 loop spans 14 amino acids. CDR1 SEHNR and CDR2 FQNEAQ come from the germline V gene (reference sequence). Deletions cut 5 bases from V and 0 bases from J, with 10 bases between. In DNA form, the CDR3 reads TGTGCCAGCAGCACACAACTGATGAACACTGAAGCTTTCTTT. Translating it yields CASSTQLMNTEAFF.

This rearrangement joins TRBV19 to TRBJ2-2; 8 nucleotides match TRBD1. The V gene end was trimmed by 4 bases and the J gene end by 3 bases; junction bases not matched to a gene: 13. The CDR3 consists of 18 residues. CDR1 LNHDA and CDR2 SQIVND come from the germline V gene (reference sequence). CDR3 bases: TGTGCCAGTAGTACCCTTCACCCGACAGGGGCGCACACCGGGGAGCTGTTTTTT. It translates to CASSTLHPTGAHTGELFF.

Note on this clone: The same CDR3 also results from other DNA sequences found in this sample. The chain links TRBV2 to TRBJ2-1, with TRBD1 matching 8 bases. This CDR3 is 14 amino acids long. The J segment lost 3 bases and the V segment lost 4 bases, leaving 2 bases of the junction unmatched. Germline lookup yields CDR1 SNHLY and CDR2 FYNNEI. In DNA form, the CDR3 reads TGTGCCAGCAGTGGCGGACAGGGCTACAATGAGCAGTTCTTC. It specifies CASSGGQGYNEQFF. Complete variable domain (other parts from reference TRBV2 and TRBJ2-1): EPEVTQTPSHQVTQMGQEVILRCVPISNHLYFYWYRQILGQKVEFLVSFYNNEISEKSEIFDDQFSVERPDGSNFTLKIRSTKLEDSAMYFCASSGGQGYNEQFFGPGTRLTVL.

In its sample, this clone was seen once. The CDR3 DNA is TGTGCCAGCAGTACTCCAGGGGCCCACGAGCAGTACTTC. Its protein is CASSTPGAHEQYF. The chain has TRBV2 and TRBJ2-7; TRBD1 might be the D (6 bases). Trimming took off 5 bases at V and 5 bases at J, with 13 bases between the two ends. The CDR3 is made up of 13 amino acids. Germline values: CDR1 SNHLY, CDR2 FYNNEI.

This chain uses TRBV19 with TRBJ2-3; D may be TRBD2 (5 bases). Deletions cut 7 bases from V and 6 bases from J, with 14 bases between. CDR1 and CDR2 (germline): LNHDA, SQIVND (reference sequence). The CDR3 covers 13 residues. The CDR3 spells CASNGGFGDTQYF. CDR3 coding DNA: TGTGCCAGTAATGGAGGCTTCGGGGATACGCAGTATTTT. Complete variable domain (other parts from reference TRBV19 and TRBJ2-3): DGGITQSPKYLFRKEGQNVTLSCEQNLNHDAMYWYRQDPGQGLRLIYYSQIVNDFQKGDIAEGYSVSREKKESFPLTVTSAQKNPTAFYLCASNGGFGDTQYFGPGTRLTVL.

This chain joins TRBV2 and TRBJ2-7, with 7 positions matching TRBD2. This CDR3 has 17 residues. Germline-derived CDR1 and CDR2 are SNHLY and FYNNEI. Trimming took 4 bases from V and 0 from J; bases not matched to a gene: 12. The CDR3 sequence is CASSVTGLAAASYEQYF. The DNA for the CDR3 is TGTGCCAGCAGTGTTACCGGTCTAGCGGCCGCCTCCTACGAGCAGTACTTC.

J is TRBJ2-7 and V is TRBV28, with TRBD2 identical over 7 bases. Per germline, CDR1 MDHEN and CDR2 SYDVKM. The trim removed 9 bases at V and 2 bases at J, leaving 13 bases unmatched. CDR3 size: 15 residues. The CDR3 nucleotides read TGTGCCAGTTCACCTCCGGGAGGCTCAACCTACGAGCAGTACTTC. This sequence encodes CASSPPGGSTYEQYF.

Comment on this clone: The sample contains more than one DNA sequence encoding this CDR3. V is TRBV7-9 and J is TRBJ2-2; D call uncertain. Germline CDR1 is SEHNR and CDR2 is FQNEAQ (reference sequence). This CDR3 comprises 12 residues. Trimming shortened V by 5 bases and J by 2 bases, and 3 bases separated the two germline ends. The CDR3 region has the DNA TGTGCCAGCAGCCGTAACACCGGGGAGCTGTTTTTT. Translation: CASSRNTGELFF.

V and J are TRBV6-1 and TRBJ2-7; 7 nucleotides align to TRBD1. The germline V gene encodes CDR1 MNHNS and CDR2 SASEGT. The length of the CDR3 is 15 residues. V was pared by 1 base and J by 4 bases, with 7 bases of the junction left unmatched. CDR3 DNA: TGTGCCAGCAGTGAAGTCCGGGACAGCGCGTACGAGCAGTACTTC. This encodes CASSEVRDSAYEQYF.

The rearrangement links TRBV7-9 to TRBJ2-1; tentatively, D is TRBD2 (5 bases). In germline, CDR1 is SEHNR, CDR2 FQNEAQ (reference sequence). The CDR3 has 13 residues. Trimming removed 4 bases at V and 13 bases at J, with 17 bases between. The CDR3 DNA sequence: TGTGCCAGCAGCTCCCCACCCGAGAGGGAACAGTTCTTC. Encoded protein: CASSSPPEREQFF.

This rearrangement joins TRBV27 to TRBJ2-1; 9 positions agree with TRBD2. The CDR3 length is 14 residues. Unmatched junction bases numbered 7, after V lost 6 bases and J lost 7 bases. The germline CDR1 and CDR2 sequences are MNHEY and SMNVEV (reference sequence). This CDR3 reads CASSERGVLNEQFF. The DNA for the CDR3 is TGTGCCAGCAGCGAGCGGGGGGTCTTGAATGAGCAGTTCTTC.

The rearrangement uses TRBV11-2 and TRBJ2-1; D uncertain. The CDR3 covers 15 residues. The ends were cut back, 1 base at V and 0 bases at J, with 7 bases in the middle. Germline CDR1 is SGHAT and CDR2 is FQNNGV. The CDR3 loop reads CASSLALSSYNEQFF. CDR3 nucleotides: TGTGCCAGCAGCTTAGCCTTAAGCTCCTACAATGAGCAGTTCTTC.

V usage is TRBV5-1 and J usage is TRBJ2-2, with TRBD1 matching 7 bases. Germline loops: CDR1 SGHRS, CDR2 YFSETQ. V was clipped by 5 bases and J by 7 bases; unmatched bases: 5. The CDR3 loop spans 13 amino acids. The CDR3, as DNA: TGCGCCAGCAGTCAGGGGGAGTACGGGGAGCTGTTTTTT. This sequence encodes CASSQGEYGELFF.

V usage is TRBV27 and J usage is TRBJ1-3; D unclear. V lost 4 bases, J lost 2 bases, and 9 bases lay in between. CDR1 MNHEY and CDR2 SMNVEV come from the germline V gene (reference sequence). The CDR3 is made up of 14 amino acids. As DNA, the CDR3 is TGTGCCAGCAGTTCACGCGGGGCTGGAAACACCATATATTTT. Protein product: CASSSRGAGNTIYF.

CDR3 in DNA: TGTGCCAGCAGCTTACTCCCCCGGGGGCGGTTAGACACAGATACGCAGTATTTT. Its translation: CASSLLPRGRLDTDTQYF. The chain combines TRBV7-6 with TRBJ2-3; D is tentatively TRBD1 or TRBD2 (6 bases each). The length of the CDR3 is 18 residues. V shed 2 bases and J shed 2 bases, with 20 bases lying between them. Germline CDR1 SGHVS, CDR2 FNYEAQ.